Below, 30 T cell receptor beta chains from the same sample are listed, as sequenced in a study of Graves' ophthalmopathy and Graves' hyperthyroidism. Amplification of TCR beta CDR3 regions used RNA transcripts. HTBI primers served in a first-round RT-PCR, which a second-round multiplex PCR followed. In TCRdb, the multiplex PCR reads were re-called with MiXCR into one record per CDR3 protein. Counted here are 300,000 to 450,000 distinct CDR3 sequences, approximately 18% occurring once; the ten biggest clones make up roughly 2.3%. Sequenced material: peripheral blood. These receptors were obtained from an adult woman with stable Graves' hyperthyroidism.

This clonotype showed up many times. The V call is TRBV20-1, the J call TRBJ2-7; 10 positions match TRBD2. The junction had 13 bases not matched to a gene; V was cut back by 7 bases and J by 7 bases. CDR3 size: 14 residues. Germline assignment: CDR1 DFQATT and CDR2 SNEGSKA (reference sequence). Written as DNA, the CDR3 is TGCAGTGTGGGTGAGCGGGAGGGCCCGGGTGAGCAGTACTTC. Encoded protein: CSVGEREGPGEQYF.

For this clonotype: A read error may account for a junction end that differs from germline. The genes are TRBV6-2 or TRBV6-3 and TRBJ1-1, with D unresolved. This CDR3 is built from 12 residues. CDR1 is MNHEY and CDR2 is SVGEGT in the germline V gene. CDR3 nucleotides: TGTGCTAGCAATAGGCAGAACACTGAAGCTTTCTTT. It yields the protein CASNRQNTEAFF.

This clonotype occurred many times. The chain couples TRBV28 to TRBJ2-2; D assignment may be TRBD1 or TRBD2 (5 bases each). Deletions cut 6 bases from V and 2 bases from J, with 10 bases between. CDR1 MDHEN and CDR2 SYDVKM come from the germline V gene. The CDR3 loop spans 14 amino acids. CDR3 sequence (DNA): TGTGCCAGCAGGTCTGGGGGAAACACCGGGGAGCTGTTTTTT. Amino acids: CASRSGGNTGELFF.

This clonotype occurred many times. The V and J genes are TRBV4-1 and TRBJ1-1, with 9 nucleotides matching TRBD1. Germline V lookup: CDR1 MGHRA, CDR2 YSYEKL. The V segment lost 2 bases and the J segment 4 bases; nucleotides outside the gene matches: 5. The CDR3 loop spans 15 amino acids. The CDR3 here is CASSQRTGDGTEAFF. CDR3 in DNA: TGCGCCAGCAGCCAACGGACAGGGGACGGCACTGAAGCTTTCTTT.

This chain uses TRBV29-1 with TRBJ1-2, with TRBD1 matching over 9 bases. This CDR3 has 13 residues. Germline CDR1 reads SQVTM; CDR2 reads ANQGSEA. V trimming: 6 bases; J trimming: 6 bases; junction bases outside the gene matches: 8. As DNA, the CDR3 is TGCAGCGTCGATGAGGACAGGGGACATGGCTACACCTTC. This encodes CSVDEDRGHGYTF.

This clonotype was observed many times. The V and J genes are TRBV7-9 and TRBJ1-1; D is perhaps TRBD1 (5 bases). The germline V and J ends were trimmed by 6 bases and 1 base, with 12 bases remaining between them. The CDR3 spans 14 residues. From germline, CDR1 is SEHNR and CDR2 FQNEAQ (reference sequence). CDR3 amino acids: CASRFQGGNTEAFF. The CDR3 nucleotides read TGTGCCAGCAGATTTCAGGGTGGGAACACTGAAGCTTTCTTT. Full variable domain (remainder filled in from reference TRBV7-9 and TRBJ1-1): DTGVSQNPRHKITKRGQNVTFRCDPISEHNRLYWYRQTLGQGPEFLTYFQNEAQLEKSRLLSDRFSAERPKGSFSTLEIQRTEQGDSAMYLCASRFQGGNTEAFFGQGTRLTVV.

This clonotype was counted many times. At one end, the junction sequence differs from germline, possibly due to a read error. The CDR3 protein is CAGRNDEQYF. The CDR3 nucleotides read TGTGCCGGCAGGAACGACGAGCAGTACTTC. The chain combines TRBV6-1 with TRBJ2-7, with D unresolved. The CDR3 is 10 residues long. Germline assignment: CDR1 MNHNS and CDR2 SASEGT.

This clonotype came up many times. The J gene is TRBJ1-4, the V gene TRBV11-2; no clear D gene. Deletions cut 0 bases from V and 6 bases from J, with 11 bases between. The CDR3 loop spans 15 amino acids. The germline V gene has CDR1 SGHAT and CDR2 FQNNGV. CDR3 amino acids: CASSLEYSRHEKLFF. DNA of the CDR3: TGTGCCAGCAGCTTAGAGTACAGTAGGCATGAAAAACTGTTTTTT.

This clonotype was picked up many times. CDR3 DNA sequence: TGTGCCAGCAGAAAAGGGACAGGGAGCTCTGGAAACACCATATATTTT. Its translation: CASRKGTGSSGNTIYF. This sequence joins TRBV28 and TRBJ1-3; 9 bases agree with TRBD1. Germline V CDR1 and CDR2: MDHEN, SYDVKM. The CDR3 spans 16 residues. J lost 0 bases, V lost 6 bases, and 6 bases had no gene match.

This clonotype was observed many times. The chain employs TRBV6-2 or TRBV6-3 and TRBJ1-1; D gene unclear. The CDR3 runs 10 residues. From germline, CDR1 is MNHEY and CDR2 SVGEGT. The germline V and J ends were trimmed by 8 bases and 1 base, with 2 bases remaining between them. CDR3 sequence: CASRNTEAFF. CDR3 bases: TGTGCCAGCCGGAACACTGAAGCTTTCTTT.

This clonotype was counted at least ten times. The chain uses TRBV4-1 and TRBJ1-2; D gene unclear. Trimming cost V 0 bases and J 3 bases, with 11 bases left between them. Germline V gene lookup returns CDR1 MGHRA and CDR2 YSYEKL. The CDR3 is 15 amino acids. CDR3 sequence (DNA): TGCGCCAGCAGCCAAGACGAGGGTTGGGACTATGGCTACACCTTC. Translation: CASSQDEGWDYGYTF.

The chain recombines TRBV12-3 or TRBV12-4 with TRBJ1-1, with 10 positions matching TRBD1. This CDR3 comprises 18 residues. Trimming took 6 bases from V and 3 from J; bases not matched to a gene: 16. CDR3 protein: CASRSPGTGETRDTEAFF. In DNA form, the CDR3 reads TGTGCCAGCAGGAGTCCCGGGACAGGGGAAACAAGGGACACTGAAGCTTTCTTT.

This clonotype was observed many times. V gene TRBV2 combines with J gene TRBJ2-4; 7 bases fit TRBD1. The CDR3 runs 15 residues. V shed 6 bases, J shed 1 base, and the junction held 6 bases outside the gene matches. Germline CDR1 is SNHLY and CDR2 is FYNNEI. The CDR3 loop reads CASSSTGPAKNIQYF. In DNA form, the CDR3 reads TGTGCCAGCAGCTCGACAGGGCCGGCCAAAAACATTCAGTACTTC.

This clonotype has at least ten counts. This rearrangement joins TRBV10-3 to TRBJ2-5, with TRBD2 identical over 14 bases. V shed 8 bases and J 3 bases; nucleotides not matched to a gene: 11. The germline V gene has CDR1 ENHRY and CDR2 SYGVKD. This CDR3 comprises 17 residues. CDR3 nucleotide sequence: TGTGCCATCTCATCCCTACGGACTAGCGGGGGGAAAGAGACCCAGTACTTC. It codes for CAISSLRTSGGKETQYF.

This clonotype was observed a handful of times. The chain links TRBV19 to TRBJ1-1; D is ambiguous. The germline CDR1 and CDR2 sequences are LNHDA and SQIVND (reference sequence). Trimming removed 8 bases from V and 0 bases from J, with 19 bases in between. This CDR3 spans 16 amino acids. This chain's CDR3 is CASALKGHMMNTEAFF. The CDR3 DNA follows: TGTGCCAGTGCTCTCAAAGGGCATATGATGAACACTGAAGCTTTCTTT.

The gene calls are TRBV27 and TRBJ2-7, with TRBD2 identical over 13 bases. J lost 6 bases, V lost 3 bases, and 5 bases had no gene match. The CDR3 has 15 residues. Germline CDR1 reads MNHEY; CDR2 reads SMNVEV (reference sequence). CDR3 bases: TGTGCCAGCAGTTTTGGACTAGCGGGAGTGGTCGAGCAGTACTTC. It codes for CASSFGLAGVVEQYF.

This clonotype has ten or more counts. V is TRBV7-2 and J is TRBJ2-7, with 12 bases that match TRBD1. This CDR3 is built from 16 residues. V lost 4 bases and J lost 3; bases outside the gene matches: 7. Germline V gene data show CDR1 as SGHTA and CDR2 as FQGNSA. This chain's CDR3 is CASSSNRDRGLYEQYF. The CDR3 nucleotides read TGTGCCAGCAGCTCTAACCGGGACAGGGGGCTCTACGAGCAGTACTTC.

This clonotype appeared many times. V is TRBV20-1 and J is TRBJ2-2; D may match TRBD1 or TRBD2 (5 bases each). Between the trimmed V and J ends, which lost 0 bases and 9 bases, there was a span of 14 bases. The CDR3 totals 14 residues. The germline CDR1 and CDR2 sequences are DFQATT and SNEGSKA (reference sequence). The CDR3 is CSARDRLGRRELFF. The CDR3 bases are TGCAGTGCTAGAGATAGGTTGGGACGGAGGGAGCTGTTTTTT.

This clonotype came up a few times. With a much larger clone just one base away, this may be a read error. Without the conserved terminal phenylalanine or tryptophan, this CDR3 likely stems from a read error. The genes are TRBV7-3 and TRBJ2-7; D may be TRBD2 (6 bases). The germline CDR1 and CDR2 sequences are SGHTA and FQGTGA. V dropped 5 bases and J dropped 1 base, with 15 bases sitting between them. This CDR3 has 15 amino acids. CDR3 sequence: CASSPSPGTSYEQYY. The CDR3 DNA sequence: TGTGCCAGCAGCCCATCGCCAGGGACTTCCTACGAGCAGTACTAC.

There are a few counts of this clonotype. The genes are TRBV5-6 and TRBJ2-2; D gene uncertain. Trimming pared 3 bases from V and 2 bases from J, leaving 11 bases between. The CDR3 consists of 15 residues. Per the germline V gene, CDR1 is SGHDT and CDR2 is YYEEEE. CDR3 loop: CASSSEKGNTGELFF. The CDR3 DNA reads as TGTGCCAGCAGCTCCGAAAAGGGTAACACCGGGGAGCTGTTTTTT. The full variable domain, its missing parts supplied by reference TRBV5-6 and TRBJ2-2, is DAGVTQSPTHLIKTRGQQVTLRCSPKSGHDTVSWYQQALGQGPQFIFQYYEEEERQRGNFPDRFSGHQFPNYSSELNVNALLLGDSALYLCASSSEKGNTGELFFGEGSRLTVL.

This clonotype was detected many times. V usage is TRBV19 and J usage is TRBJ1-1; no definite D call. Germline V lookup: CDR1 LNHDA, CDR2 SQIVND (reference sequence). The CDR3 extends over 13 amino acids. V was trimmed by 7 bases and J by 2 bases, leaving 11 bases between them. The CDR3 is CASKSVPNTEAFF. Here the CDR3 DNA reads TGTGCCAGTAAGAGCGTTCCTAACACTGAAGCTTTCTTT.

Here the CDR3 DNA reads TGTGCCAGCAGCTCCCGCCCGACTAGCGGGAGGGCTCTTTGGTACGAGCAGTACTTC. Protein product: CASSSRPTSGRALWYEQYF. This chain connects TRBV6-2 or TRBV6-3 to TRBJ2-7, with 14 nucleotides matching TRBD2. V gave up 6 bases and J gave up 4 bases; unmatched junction bases: 17. The V gene's germline CDR1 is MNHEY and CDR2 SVGEGT. The CDR3 totals 19 residues.

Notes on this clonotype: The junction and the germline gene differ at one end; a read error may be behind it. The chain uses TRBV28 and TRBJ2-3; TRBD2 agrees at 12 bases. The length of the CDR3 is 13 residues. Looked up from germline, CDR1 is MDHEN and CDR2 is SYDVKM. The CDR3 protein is CASYGLAGRSFHF. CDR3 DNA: TGTGCCAGCTACGGACTAGCGGGACGCTCATTCCATTTT.

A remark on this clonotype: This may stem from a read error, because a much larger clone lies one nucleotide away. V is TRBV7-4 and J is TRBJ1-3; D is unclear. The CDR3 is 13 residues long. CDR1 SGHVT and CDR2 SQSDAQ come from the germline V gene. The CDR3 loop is CASGRNSGNTIDF. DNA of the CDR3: TGTGCCTCCGGACGGAACTCTGGAAACACCATAGATTTT.

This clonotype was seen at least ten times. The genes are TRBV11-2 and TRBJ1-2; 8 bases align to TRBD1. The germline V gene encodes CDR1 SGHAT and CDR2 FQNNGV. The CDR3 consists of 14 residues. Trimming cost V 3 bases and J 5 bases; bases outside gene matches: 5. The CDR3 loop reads CASSLRTGIYGYTF. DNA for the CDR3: TGTGCCAGCAGCTTGCGGACAGGGATATATGGCTACACCTTC.

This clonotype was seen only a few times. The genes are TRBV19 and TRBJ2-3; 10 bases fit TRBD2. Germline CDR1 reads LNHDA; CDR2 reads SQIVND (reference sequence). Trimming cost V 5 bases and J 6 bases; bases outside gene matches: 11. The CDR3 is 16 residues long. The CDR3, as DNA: TGTGCCAGTAGTCCCATGACTAGCGGGCAGGGGGATACGCAGTATTTT. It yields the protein CASSPMTSGQGDTQYF. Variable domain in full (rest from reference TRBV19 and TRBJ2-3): DGGITQSPKYLFRKEGQNVTLSCEQNLNHDAMYWYRQDPGQGLRLIYYSQIVNDFQKGDIAEGYSVSREKKESFPLTVTSAQKNPTAFYLCASSPMTSGQGDTQYFGPGTRLTVL.

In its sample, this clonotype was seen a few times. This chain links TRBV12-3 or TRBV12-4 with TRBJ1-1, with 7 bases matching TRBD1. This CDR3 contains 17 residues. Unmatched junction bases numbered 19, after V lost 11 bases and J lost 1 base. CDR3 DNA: TGTGCCTGCACCCGGGGGAGGGCAGGGGGGGAGAACACTGAAGCTTTCTTT. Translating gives CACTRGRAGGENTEAFF.

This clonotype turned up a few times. The CDR3 reads CASSQTGLQTQYF. The CDR3 DNA is TGCGCCAGCAGCCAGACAGGGTTGCAGACCCAGTACTTC. This chain links TRBV4-1 with TRBJ2-5; 7 nucleotides match TRBD1. Trimming at V came to 3 bases and at J to 6 bases, leaving 4 bases not matched to a gene. CDR3 length: 13 amino acids. Germline CDR1 is MGHRA and CDR2 is YSYEKL.

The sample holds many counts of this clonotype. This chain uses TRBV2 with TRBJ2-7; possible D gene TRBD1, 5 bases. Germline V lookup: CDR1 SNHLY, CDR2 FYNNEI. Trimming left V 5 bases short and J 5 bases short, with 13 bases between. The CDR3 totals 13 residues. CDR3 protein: CASSNQGTDEQYF. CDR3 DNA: TGTGCCAGCAGTAACCAGGGTACCGACGAGCAGTACTTC.

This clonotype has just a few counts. In DNA, the CDR3 is TGCAGCGTCGTATATAGCGGGAGAGGGGACGAGCAGTACTTC. It codes for CSVVYSGRGDEQYF. The chain recombines TRBV29-1 with TRBJ2-7, with 9 bases aligning to TRBD2. The CDR3 is 14 amino acids. V lost 6 bases to trimming and J lost 5 bases; unmatched junction nucleotides: 11. CDR1 is SQVTM, CDR2 ANQGSEA, per germline.